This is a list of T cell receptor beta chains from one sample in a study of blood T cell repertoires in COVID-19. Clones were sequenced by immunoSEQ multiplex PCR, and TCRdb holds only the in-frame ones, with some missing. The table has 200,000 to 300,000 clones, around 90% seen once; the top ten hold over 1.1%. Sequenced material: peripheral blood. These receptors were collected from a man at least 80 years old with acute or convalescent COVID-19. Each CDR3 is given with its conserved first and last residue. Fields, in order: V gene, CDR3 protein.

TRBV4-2 CASSQEGQGITGELFF
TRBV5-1 CASSLANPDRGRLYEQYF
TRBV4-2 CASGRGTEAFF
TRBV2 CASPQGASGGDEQFF
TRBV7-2 CASSDGRGVEKLFF
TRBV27 CASVRNNEQFF
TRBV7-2 CASSLVRAGNQPQHF
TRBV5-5 CASSSSVSYNEQFF
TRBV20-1 CSASPFSGEETQYF
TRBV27 CASSSDTGLVYNEQFF
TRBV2 CASSGGRTGNYEQYF
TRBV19 CASSPFRTGGGYEQYF
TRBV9 CASSVDSGIYNEQFF
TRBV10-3 CANSAGGEAFF
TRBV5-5 CASSLGTGAYGYTF
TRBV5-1 CASSRGGVMNTEAFF
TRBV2 CASSTVLSGGYTF
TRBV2 CASSEVVTGTGNTIYF
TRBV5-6 CASSSGLLRDTEAFF
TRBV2 CASSATGRSGANVLTF
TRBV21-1 CASSNNPGGENTGELFF
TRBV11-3 CASSLSSASYNEQFF
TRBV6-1 CASSEGGEGYEQYF
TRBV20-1 CSAFDYTEAFF
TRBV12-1 CASSFEQDNEKLFF
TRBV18 CASSEGHPMNTEAFF
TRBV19 CASSINREGGYTF
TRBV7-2 CASSLPGIAGELFF
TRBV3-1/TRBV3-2 CASSRQGHNDRGSYEQYF
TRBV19 CASSIGPTGGNEQFF
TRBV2 CASSEKQVLANEQFF
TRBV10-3 CAISEERRTEAFF
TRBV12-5 CASGLVLWTESSYEQYF
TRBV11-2 CASSSWTGTGELFF
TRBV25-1 CASSSIAEMSYNEQFF
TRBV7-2 CASSLGVTGNTIYF
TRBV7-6 CASSLGNRVSTVAGNTIYF
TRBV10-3 CAISDPGQATDEQYF
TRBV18 CASSPPEYRNTIYF
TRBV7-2 CASSLGSGVGEKLFF
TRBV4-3 CASSQDLVAEAFF
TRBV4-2 CASSQAGVGYNEQFF
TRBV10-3 CAISGTGGVEGQPQHF
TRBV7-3 CASSLGQGGEETQYF
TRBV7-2 CASSLGRGVENEQFF
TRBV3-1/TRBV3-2 CASSQRGITEAFF
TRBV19 CASSPWTGEDYGYTF
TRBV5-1 CASSLWGTANTGELFF
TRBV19 CASSLIDNYYGYTF
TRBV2 CASSSQDFSGNTIYF
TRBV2 CASSLDRSYNSPLHF